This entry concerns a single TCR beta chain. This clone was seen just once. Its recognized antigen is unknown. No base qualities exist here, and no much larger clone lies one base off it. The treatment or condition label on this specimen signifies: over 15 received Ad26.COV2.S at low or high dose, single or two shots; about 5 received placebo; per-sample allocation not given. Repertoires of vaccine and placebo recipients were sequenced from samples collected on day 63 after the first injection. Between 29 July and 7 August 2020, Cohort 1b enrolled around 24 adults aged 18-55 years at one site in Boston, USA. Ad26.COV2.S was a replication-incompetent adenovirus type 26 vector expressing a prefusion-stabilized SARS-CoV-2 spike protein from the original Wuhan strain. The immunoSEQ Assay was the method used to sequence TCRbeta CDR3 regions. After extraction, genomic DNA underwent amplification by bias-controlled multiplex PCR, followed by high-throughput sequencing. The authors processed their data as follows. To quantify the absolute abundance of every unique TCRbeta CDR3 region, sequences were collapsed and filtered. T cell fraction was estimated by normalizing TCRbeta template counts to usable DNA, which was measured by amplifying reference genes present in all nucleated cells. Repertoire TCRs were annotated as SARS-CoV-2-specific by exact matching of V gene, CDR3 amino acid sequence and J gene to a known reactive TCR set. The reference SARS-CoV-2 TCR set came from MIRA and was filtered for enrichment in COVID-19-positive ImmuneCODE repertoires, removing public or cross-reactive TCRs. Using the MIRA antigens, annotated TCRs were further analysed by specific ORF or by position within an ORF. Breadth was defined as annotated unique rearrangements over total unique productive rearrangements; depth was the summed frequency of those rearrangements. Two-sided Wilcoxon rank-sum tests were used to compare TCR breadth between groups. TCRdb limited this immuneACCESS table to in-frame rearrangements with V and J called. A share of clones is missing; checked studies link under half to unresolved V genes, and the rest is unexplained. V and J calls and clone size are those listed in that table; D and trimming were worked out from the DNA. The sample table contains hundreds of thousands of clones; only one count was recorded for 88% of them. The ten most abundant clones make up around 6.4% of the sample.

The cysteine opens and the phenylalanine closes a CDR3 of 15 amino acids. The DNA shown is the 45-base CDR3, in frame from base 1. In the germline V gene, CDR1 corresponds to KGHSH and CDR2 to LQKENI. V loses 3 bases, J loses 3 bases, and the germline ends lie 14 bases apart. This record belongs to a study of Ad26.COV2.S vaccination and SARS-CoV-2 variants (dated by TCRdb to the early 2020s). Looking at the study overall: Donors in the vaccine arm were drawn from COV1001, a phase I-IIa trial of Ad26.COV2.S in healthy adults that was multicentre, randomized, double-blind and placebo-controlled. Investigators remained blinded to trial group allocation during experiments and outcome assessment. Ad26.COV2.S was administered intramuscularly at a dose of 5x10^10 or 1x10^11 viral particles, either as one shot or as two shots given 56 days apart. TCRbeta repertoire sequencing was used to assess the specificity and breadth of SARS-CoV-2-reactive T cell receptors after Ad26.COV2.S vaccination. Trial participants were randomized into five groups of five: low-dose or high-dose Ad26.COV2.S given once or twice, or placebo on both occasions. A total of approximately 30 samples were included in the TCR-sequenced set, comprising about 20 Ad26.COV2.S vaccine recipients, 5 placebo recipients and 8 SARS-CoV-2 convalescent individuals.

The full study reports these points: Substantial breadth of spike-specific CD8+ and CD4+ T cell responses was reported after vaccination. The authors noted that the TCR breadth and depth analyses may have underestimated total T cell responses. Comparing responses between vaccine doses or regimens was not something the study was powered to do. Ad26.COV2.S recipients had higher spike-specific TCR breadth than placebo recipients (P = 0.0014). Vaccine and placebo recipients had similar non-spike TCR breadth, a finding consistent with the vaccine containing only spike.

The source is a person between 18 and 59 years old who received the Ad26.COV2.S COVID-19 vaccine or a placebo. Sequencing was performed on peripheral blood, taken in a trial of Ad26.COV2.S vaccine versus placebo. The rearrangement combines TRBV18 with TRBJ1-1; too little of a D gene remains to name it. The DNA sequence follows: TGTGCCAGCTCACCTAGACAATTCCAGGACACTGAAGCTTTCTTT. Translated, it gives CASSPRQFQDTEAFF.